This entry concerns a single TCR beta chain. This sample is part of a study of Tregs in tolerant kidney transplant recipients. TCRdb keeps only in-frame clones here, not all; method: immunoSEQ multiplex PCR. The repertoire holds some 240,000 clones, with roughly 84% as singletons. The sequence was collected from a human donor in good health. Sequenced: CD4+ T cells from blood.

The CDR3 region is CASSLREGYNEQFF. DNA for the CDR3: TGTGCCAGCAGCTTACGGGAGGGGTACAATGAGCAGTTCTTC. J is TRBJ2-1 and V is TRBV7-8; 8 nucleotides agree with TRBD2. Germline values: CDR1 SGHVS, CDR2 FQNEAQ. CDR3 length equals 14 residues. J gave up 4 bases and V 2 bases, and 1 base lay outside the gene matches.